This entry lists 21 T cell receptor beta chains sequenced from one sample in a study of read filtering for tumor transcriptome and immune sequencing. This library used 300 to 500 ng RNA and molecular barcoded adaptors spanning alpha/delta and beta/gamma chains. TCRdb reanalysed the reads using MiXCR and keeps one entry per CDR3 protein. The data show approximately 45,000 distinct CDR3 sequences, around 21% seen once. The specimen sequenced was a population of CD138-negative cells sorted from bone marrow. These receptor sequences come from a donor at least 40 years old with multiple myeloma.

The chain couples TRBV11-1 to TRBJ2-7; unclear D gene. The CDR3 contains 11 residues. The V gene's germline CDR1 is SGHAT and CDR2 FQDESV (reference sequence). Trimming took 3 bases from V and 6 from J, leaving 6 bases between them. CDR3 amino acids: CASSFATEQYF. The CDR3 DNA follows: TGTGCCAGCAGCTTTGCTACCGAGCAGTACTTC.

This clonotype was counted at least ten times. The chain links TRBV2 to TRBJ2-5; D tentatively reads TRBD1 or TRBD2 (5 bases each). Germline V CDR1 and CDR2: SNHLY, FYNNEI. The CDR3 totals 13 residues. V lost 3 bases and J 7 bases, leaving 12 bases between the germline ends. As DNA, the CDR3 is TGTGCCAGCAGTGAGGACATGGCGGGGACCCAGTACTTC. Residues: CASSEDMAGTQYF.

This clonotype has at least ten counts. This chain links TRBV4-1 with TRBJ2-1; 7 positions agree with TRBD1. The CDR3 loop spans 15 amino acids. CDR1 and CDR2 from the germline V gene are MGHRA and YSYEKL. V shed 6 bases and J 10 bases; nucleotides not matched to a gene: 15. The CDR3 loop reads CASRTVGQGVGEQFF. The CDR3, as DNA: TGCGCCAGCAGAACAGTCGGGCAGGGGGTAGGGGAGCAGTTCTTC.

In this sample, this clonotype turned up many times. The chain links TRBV5-1 to TRBJ2-7; TRBD2 is a possible D gene (6 bases). This CDR3 has 13 amino acids. V was cut by 0 bases and J by 5 bases, with 9 bases left in between. Germline CDR1 reads SGHRS; CDR2 reads YFSETQ. The DNA for the CDR3 is TGCGCCAGCAGCTTGGGGGGCGGGAACGAGCAGTACTTC. Translating it yields CASSLGGGNEQYF. Full variable domain (outside the CDR3, taken from reference TRBV5-1 and TRBJ2-7): KAGVTQTPRYLIKTRGQQVTLSCSPISGHRSVSWYQQTPGQGLQFLFEYFSETQRNKGNFPGRFSGRQFSNSRSEMNVSTLELGDSALYLCASSLGGGNEQYFGPGTRLTVT.

The chain uses TRBV29-1 and TRBJ2-1; D unresolved. Germline CDR1 reads SQVTM; CDR2 reads ANQGSEA. The CDR3 totals 13 residues. The V end lost 3 bases, the J end lost 8 bases, and 14 bases lay between the germline ends. CDR3 DNA: TGCAGCGTTGACGGCCCCCTTACGTATGAGCAGTTCTTC. Its translation: CSVDGPLTYEQFF.

On this clonotype itself: Lacking the conserved final phenylalanine or tryptophan, this CDR3 likely reflects a read error. The chain carries TRBV10-2 and TRBJ2-1; maybe TRBD2 (6 bases). Germline values: CDR1 WSHSY, CDR2 SAAADI. There are 15 residues in the CDR3. The CDR3 DNA sequence: TGTGCCATCAGGGCAGGCGGGATCGACTACAATGAGCAGTTCCTC. Translated, it gives CAIRAGGIDYNEQFL.

This clonotype has a count of ten or more. The J gene is TRBJ2-5, the V gene TRBV4-1; D uncertain. V lost 1 base to trimming and J lost 3 bases, with 9 bases between them. The CDR3 is made up of 14 amino acids. The V gene's germline CDR1 is MGHRA and CDR2 YSYEKL. CDR3 coding DNA: TGCGCCAGCAGCCAAGTAACGGCGGAAGAGACCCAGTACTTC. This encodes CASSQVTAEETQYF.

This clonotype was counted many times. V gene TRBV4-1 combines with J gene TRBJ2-7, with D maybe TRBD2 (5 bases). The CDR3 is 14 amino acids. V was clipped by 4 bases and J by 2 bases, with 12 bases between them. Germline CDR1 is MGHRA and CDR2 is YSYEKL. Written as DNA, the CDR3 is TGCGCCAGCAGCCTCTCCGGGAAACCCTACGAGCAGTACTTC. It specifies CASSLSGKPYEQYF.

Note on this clonotype: This likely stems from a read error, as it lies one base from a far larger clone. V is TRBV6-6 and J is TRBJ1-1; D is ambiguous. CDR3 length equals 12 residues. Germline lookup yields CDR1 MNHNY and CDR2 SVGAGI (reference sequence). CDR3 residues: CATSNRNTEVFF. DNA for the CDR3: TGTGCCACCTCCAACAGAAACACTGAAGTTTTCTTT.

This clonotype was picked up many times. The chain couples TRBV30 to TRBJ1-5; 7 bases align to TRBD1. The CDR3 contains 13 residues. Germline V gives CDR1 GTSNPN, CDR2 SVGIG (reference sequence). V trimming: 5 bases; J trimming: 7 bases; junction bases outside the gene matches: 8. In DNA, the CDR3 is TGTGCCTGGGACACAGGGGTTCGGCAGCCCCAGCATTTT. It codes for CAWDTGVRQPQHF.

The sample holds a few counts of this clonotype. One end of the junction does not line up with germline, which may come from a read error. This chain uses TRBV7-9 with TRBJ2-5; no clear D. Germline values: CDR1 SEHNR, CDR2 FQNEAQ (reference sequence). The CDR3 totals 11 residues. CDR3 in amino acids: CASTLKETQYF. The CDR3 bases are TGTGCCAGCACCTTAAAAGAGACCCAGTACTTC.

This clonotype was recorded at least ten times. The chain has TRBV29-1 and TRBJ2-5, with 9 bases that match TRBD2. V gave up 4 bases and J gave up 5 bases; unmatched junction bases: 14. The CDR3 contains 16 residues. Germline V gene sequence: CDR1 SQVTM, CDR2 ANQGSEA. The CDR3 reads CSVVSGGRALWETQYF. CDR3 nucleotide sequence: TGCAGCGTTGTCAGTGGCGGGAGGGCCCTCTGGGAGACCCAGTACTTC. Full variable domain (missing parts from reference TRBV29-1 and TRBJ2-5): SAVISQKPSRDICQRGTSLTIQCQVDSQVTMMFWYRQQPGQSLTLIATANQGSEATYESGFVIDKFPISRPNLTFSTLTVSNMSPEDSSIYLCSVVSGGRALWETQYFGPGTRLLVL.

This clonotype has a count of ten or more. This chain connects TRBV3-1 to TRBJ2-1, with D maybe TRBD2 (5 bases). Trimming cost V 3 bases and J 0 bases, with 18 bases left between them. The CDR3 covers 18 residues. Germline CDR1 and CDR2: LGHDT and YNNKEL (reference sequence). The DNA of the CDR3 is TGTGCCAGCAGCCATCGCGAACCTTTAGCGAGCTCCTACAATGAGCAGTTCTTC. Protein: CASSHREPLASSYNEQFF.

In its sample, this clonotype was seen many times. This sequence joins TRBV19 and TRBJ2-1; 8 bases match TRBD2. This CDR3 is built from 13 residues. V gave up 3 bases and J gave up 9 bases; unmatched junction bases: 4. In germline, CDR1 is LNHDA, CDR2 SQIVND (reference sequence). The CDR3 protein is CASSMTSVLEQFF. In DNA form, the CDR3 reads TGTGCCAGTAGTATGACTAGCGTCCTTGAGCAGTTCTTC.

The sample holds many counts of this clonotype. V and J are TRBV6-2 or TRBV6-3 and TRBJ2-7, with 7 nucleotides matching TRBD1. The CDR3 consists of 16 residues. Germline CDR1 MNHEY, CDR2 SVGEGT. J gave up 2 bases and V 2 bases, and 9 bases lay outside the gene matches. The CDR3 here is CASSYPSGQLTYEQYF. CDR3 nucleotide sequence: TGTGCCAGCAGTTACCCATCGGGACAGCTAACCTACGAGCAGTACTTC.

Ten or more counts support this clonotype. The chain has TRBV6-2 or TRBV6-3 and TRBJ2-7; 8 bases align to TRBD2. J lost 1 base, V lost 6 bases, and 5 bases had no gene match. CDR1 and CDR2 from the germline V gene are MNHEY and SVGEGT. This CDR3 spans 14 amino acids. CDR3 sequence reads: CASRLAGLSYEQYF. The CDR3 region has the DNA TGTGCCAGCAGATTAGCGGGACTATCCTACGAGCAGTACTTC.

This clonotype was seen repeatedly, ten times or more. The chain joins TRBV19 to TRBJ1-5, with D hard to call. In germline, CDR1 is LNHDA, CDR2 SQIVND (reference sequence). The CDR3 runs to 13 residues. The ends were cut back, 5 bases at V and 3 bases at J, with 8 bases in the middle. Here the CDR3 reads CASSPVINQPQHF. The CDR3 DNA sequence: TGTGCCAGTAGTCCGGTAATCAATCAGCCCCAGCATTTT. The complete variable domain, with remaining parts taken from reference TRBV19 and TRBJ1-5, reads DGGITQSPKYLFRKEGQNVTLSCEQNLNHDAMYWYRQDPGQGLRLIYYSQIVNDFQKGDIAEGYSVSREKKESFPLTVTSAQKNPTAFYLCASSPVINQPQHFGDGTRLSIL.

This clonotype was recorded at least ten times. The chain recombines TRBV29-1 with TRBJ2-1, with TRBD2 as a possible D gene (7 bases). V was pared by 2 bases and J by 5 bases, with 16 bases between. There are 15 residues in the CDR3. Looked up from germline, CDR1 is SQVTM and CDR2 is ANQGSEA. Here the CDR3 DNA reads TGCAGCGTTGAAAAGGGGGGACTACAAAACAATGAGCAGTTCTTC. Translating gives CSVEKGGLQNNEQFF.

The chain carries TRBV28 and TRBJ1-5, with D uncertain. This CDR3 comprises 14 residues. Germline V gene lookup returns CDR1 MDHEN and CDR2 SYDVKM. Trimming took off 7 bases at V and 5 bases at J, with 15 bases between the two ends. CDR3 sequence: CASILSAGDQPQHF. CDR3 bases: TGTGCCAGCATTCTGTCAGCGGGTGATCAGCCCCAGCATTTT.

This sequence joins TRBV4-1 and TRBJ2-5; D perhaps matches TRBD1 (6 bases). The CDR3 extends over 15 amino acids. The V gene's germline CDR1 is MGHRA and CDR2 YSYEKL. The ends were cut back, 1 base at V and 5 bases at J, with 14 bases in the middle. The chain's CDR3 is CASSQGQGSRETQYF. The CDR3 coding sequence is TGCGCCAGCAGCCAAGGTCAGGGGTCGAGGGAGACCCAGTACTTC.

Details on this clonotype: Given a much more abundant clone one base away, this may be a read error. The CDR3 is CSSSLTGLYDTQYF. DNA for the CDR3: TGTTCCAGCAGCCTGACAGGACTGTATGATACGCAGTATTTT. This chain links TRBV7-8 with TRBJ2-3; perhaps TRBD1 as D (6 bases). There are 14 residues in the CDR3. Germline values: CDR1 SGHVS, CDR2 FQNEAQ.